These 22 T cell receptor beta chains originate from one sample sequenced in a study of blood T cell repertoires in COVID-19. The table came from immunoSEQ multiplex PCR; TCRdb's copy has only in-frame clones and leaves some out. The sample records roughly 150,000 clones, 88% being singletons. The source material was peripheral blood. These receptors were collected from a man aged 45-60 years who had recovered from COVID-19.

CDR3 sequence (DNA): TGTGCCAGCAGCAAAGCGAGTGCAGGCCCTTCGTATAGCAATCAGCCCCAGCATTTT. Protein product: CASSKASAGPSYSNQPQHF. The V gene is TRBV21-1, the J gene TRBJ1-5; TRBD1 reflects the table's D call only, with no check against the DNA. TRBV21-1 is termed a pseudogene. The CDR3 has 19 amino acids.

This clone was seen only a few times. The chain uses TRBV5-4 and TRBJ2-2; TRBD1 might be the D (7 bases). Germline V gene lookup returns CDR1 SGHNT and CDR2 YYREEE (reference sequence). The CDR3 totals 15 residues. Trimming removed 3 bases at V and 7 bases at J, with 16 bases between. The chain's CDR3 is CASSSRQGGGGELFF. The DNA for the CDR3 is TGTGCCAGCAGCTCCCGACAGGGAGGAGGCGGGGAGCTGTTTTTT.

This rearrangement joins TRBV28 to TRBJ2-1, with 7 nucleotides matching TRBD1. Per germline, CDR1 MDHEN and CDR2 SYDVKM. The CDR3 runs 15 residues. Trimming removed 6 bases from V and 3 bases from J; junction bases left unmatched: 8. As DNA, the CDR3 is TGTGCCAGCAGGAACCTACAGGGGAGCTACAATGAGCAGTTCTTC. The encoded protein is CASRNLQGSYNEQFF.

The chain employs TRBV5-5 and TRBJ2-7; 9 bases fit TRBD2. Unmatched junction bases numbered 4, after V lost 4 bases and J lost 2 bases. Germline values: CDR1 SGHKS, CDR2 YYEKEE (reference sequence). The CDR3 length is 14 residues. The CDR3 sequence is CASSLPSGAYEQYF. CDR3 DNA sequence: TGTGCCAGCAGCCTCCCTAGCGGGGCCTACGAGCAGTACTTC.

This sequence joins TRBV29-1 and TRBJ1-1, with D possibly TRBD1 on 5 matching bases. This CDR3 has 12 amino acids. The germline V gene has CDR1 SQVTM and CDR2 ANQGSEA. V was cut by 4 bases and J by 1 base, with 7 bases left in between. For the CDR3, the DNA is TGCAGCGTTGGGGGGGAGAACACTGAAGCTTTCTTT. Translation gives CSVGGENTEAFF.

The chain joins TRBV20-1 to TRBJ1-2; D remains unclear. CDR3 length: 12 residues. V dropped 3 bases and J dropped 3 bases, with 8 bases sitting between them. Germline loops: CDR1 DFQATT, CDR2 SNEGSKA (reference sequence). The CDR3 spells CSASTDHYGYTF. As DNA, the CDR3 is TGCAGTGCTAGTACAGACCACTATGGCTACACCTTC.

The chain is built from TRBV6-2 or TRBV6-3 and TRBJ2-7; 7 nucleotides match TRBD1. The J segment lost 5 bases and the V segment lost 3 bases, leaving 13 bases of the junction unmatched. Looked up from germline, CDR1 is MNHEY and CDR2 is SVGEGT. CDR3 length equals 16 residues. CDR3 loop: CASSYTAGTVKDEQYF. As DNA, the CDR3 is TGTGCCAGCAGTTATACGGCCGGGACAGTGAAGGACGAGCAGTACTTC.

V is TRBV7-6 and J is TRBJ2-3; a weak D match, TRBD2 (6 bases). The V end was cut by 3 bases, the J end by 5 bases, with 12 bases between. In germline, CDR1 is SGHVS, CDR2 FNYEAQ. The length of the CDR3 is 14 residues. CDR3 nucleotides: TGTGCCAGCAGCTTCCGGGAGTCGGTAGATACGCAGTATTTT. Its protein is CASSFRESVDTQYF.

V and J are TRBV5-1 and TRBJ2-2; possibly TRBD2 for D (5 bases). The CDR3 sequence is 15 residues long. Trimming removed 0 bases from V and 4 bases from J, with 10 bases in between. CDR1 and CDR2 from the germline V gene are SGHRS and YFSETQ. The CDR3 DNA is TGCGCCAGCAGCTTGGAAGGGAGTGGCACCGGGGAGCTGTTTTTT. This encodes CASSLEGSGTGELFF. The variable domain in full, completed from reference TRBV5-1 and TRBJ2-2, reads KAGVTQTPRYLIKTRGQQVTLSCSPISGHRSVSWYQQTPGQGLQFLFEYFSETQRNKGNFPGRFSGRQFSNSRSEMNVSTLELGDSALYLCASSLEGSGTGELFFGEGSRLTVL.

V is TRBV12-5 and J is TRBJ2-7, with D perhaps matching TRBD1 (5 bases). The germline gives CDR1 LGHNT, CDR2 FRNRAP. This CDR3 comprises 13 residues. The V gene lost 6 bases and the J gene lost 7 bases, with 16 bases spanning the gap. In nucleotides, the CDR3 is TGTGCTAGTGGCCGAGACCTCCAGGGAGAGCAGTACTTC. Translating gives CASGRDLQGEQYF.

The V call is TRBV18, the J call TRBJ1-5, with no clear D. V was pared by 2 bases and J by 3 bases, with 17 bases between. Germline loops: CDR1 KGHSH, CDR2 LQKENI. The CDR3 contains 17 residues. The CDR3 spells CASSPGPARINNQPQHF. The CDR3 bases are TGTGCCAGCTCACCAGGTCCCGCGCGAATCAACAATCAGCCCCAGCATTTT.

The rearrangement uses TRBV19 and TRBJ1-2, with 9 bases aligning to TRBD1. With V trimmed by 5 bases and J by 8 bases, 6 bases remained unmatched. Germline V gives CDR1 LNHDA, CDR2 SQIVND (reference sequence). The CDR3 spans 13 residues. CDR3 nucleotides: TGTGCCAGTAGTCTACAGGGGGCAGGGGGCTACACCTTC. This translates into CASSLQGAGGYTF.

The chain recombines TRBV6-6 with TRBJ1-5, with 7 nucleotides matching TRBD1. CDR1 MNHNY and CDR2 SVGAGI come from the germline V gene (reference sequence). J gave up 3 bases and V 6 bases, and 8 bases lay outside the gene matches. This CDR3 comprises 15 residues. The CDR3 region has the DNA TGTGCCAGCAGGTCCGGGGACAGCGTCAATCAGCCCCAGCATTTT. This gives the protein CASRSGDSVNQPQHF.

This chain uses TRBV28 with TRBJ2-1, with a possible D match to TRBD2 (5 bases). This CDR3 is 11 amino acids long. Germline CDR1 MDHEN, CDR2 SYDVKM. The germline V and J ends were trimmed by 8 bases and 4 bases, with 6 bases remaining between them. The CDR3 loop reads CASWTYNEQFF. The CDR3 DNA reads as TGTGCCAGCTGGACTTACAATGAGCAGTTCTTC.

Concerning this clone itself: At one of its ends the junction is not consistent with the germline gene, which may arise from a read error. V gene TRBV2 combines with J gene TRBJ2-7; 8 bases are a match to TRBD1. The CDR3 extends over 15 amino acids. Per the germline V gene, CDR1 is SNHLY and CDR2 is FYNNEI. The CDR3 DNA reads TGTGCCAGCAGGGAAGGACAGGGCGTCACCTACGAGCAGTACTTC. It translates to CASREGQGVTYEQYF.

This clone appeared once. The chain is built from TRBV10-3 and TRBJ2-1; 13 positions match TRBD2. With V trimmed by 6 bases and J by 6 bases, 8 bases remained unmatched. This CDR3 has 16 residues. Germline lookup yields CDR1 ENHRY and CDR2 SYGVKD. The CDR3 DNA reads TGTGCCATCAGCGGGACTAGCGGGAAAGCAGGCAATGAGCAGTTCTTC. Residues: CAISGTSGKAGNEQFF.

The chain is built from TRBV11-2 and TRBJ2-1; maybe TRBD2 (6 bases). Germline loops: CDR1 SGHAT, CDR2 FQNNGV. CDR3 length equals 17 residues. The germline V and J ends were trimmed by 5 bases and 0 bases, with 17 bases remaining between them. CDR3 coding DNA: TGTGCCAGCAGCCCCTGGGCGGGGTCGAGCTCCTACAATGAGCAGTTCTTC. Amino acid sequence: CASSPWAGSSSYNEQFF. The whole variable domain, filled in from reference TRBV11-2 and TRBJ2-1, reads EAGVAQSPRYKIIEKRQSVAFWCNPISGHATLYWYQQILGQGPKLLIQFQNNGVVDDSQLPKDRFSAERLKGVDSTLKIQPAKLEDSAVYLCASSPWAGSSSYNEQFFGPGTRLTVL.

The V call is TRBV29-1, the J call TRBJ1-1, with D possibly being TRBD1 (6 bases). V lost 4 bases and J 0 bases, leaving 15 bases between the germline ends. The CDR3 length is 15 residues. Germline-derived CDR1 and CDR2 are SQVTM and ANQGSEA. The chain's CDR3 is CSVANQGWMNTEAFF. CDR3 nucleotide sequence: TGCAGCGTTGCCAATCAGGGGTGGATGAACACTGAAGCTTTCTTT.

The chain links TRBV6-5 to TRBJ1-4; D not certain. This CDR3 contains 13 residues. CDR1 MNHEY and CDR2 SVGAGI come from the germline V gene. V lost 6 bases and J 7 bases, leaving 12 bases between the germline ends. This CDR3 is CASRRGGLEKLFF. In DNA, the CDR3 is TGTGCCAGCAGAAGAGGTGGACTTGAAAAACTGTTTTTT.

This clone was observed once. J is TRBJ2-3 and V is TRBV6-2 or TRBV6-3; TRBD1 agrees at 9 bases. Unmatched junction bases numbered 8, after V lost 4 bases and J lost 6 bases. CDR3 length equals 15 residues. Per germline, CDR1 MNHEY and CDR2 SVGEGT. The CDR3 DNA reads as TGTGCCAGCAGTTTCGAGGGACAGGGTTTTGATACGCAGTATTTT. This sequence encodes CASSFEGQGFDTQYF.

A few counts support this clone. The chain joins TRBV28 to TRBJ1-4; 7 bases match TRBD1. The CDR3 is made up of 15 amino acids. Losses at the gene ends were 5 bases for V and 2 bases for J; bases not matched to a gene: 5. Germline values: CDR1 MDHEN, CDR2 SYDVKM. Written as DNA, the CDR3 is TGTGCCAGCAGTCAAGGGGGCGCGACTAATGAAAAACTGTTTTTT. It encodes CASSQGGATNEKLFF. Together with reference TRBV28 and TRBJ1-4, the CDR3 gives the full variable domain: DVKVTQSSRYLVKRTGEKVFLECVQDMDHENMFWYRQDPGLGLRLIYFSYDVKMKEKGDIPEGYSVSREKKERFSLILESASTNQTSMYLCASSQGGATNEKLFFGSGTQLSVL.

The J gene is TRBJ2-1, the V gene TRBV4-3; D is possibly TRBD2 (6 bases). The CDR3 extends over 15 amino acids. Germline loops: CDR1 LGHNA, CDR2 YSLEER. V gave up 5 bases and J gave up 0 bases, with 11 bases separating them. Here the CDR3 reads CASSAPGSSYNEQFF. DNA of the CDR3: TGCGCCAGCAGCGCACCCGGGAGCTCCTACAATGAGCAGTTCTTC.